This T cell receptor beta chain was recovered during a study of blood T cells in healthy people across ages (dated by TCRdb to between 2015 and 2016). Concerning the study at large: Template switching captured roughly one uniquely barcoded TCR beta cDNA molecule per two T cells in model experiments. Age-related changes in TCR beta repertoire diversity were measured in the study by deep sequencing normalized with unique cDNA molecular identifiers. Four age groups were formed from the donors: young (average around 15 years), middle-aged (around 40), aged (62) and long-lived (roughly 81). The study analyzed two additional independent replicas of 1 million unique cDNA reads from the same blood draw for two donors, one aged 18 to 29 and one aged 80 or older. To avoid experimental bias, donors of different ages were distributed randomly across sequencing lanes.

The paper's findings and limits, for the study overall: Donor CMV infection status was unknown, potentially confounding age-related changes in expanded clonotypes. As age increased, observed TCR beta diversity per million T cells dropped in a roughly linear way, and a significant reduction was already evident by age 40. Observed TCR beta diversity correlated strongly with the percentage of naive T cells measured by flow cytometry. Estimates of total diversity based on one million sequenced T cells were regarded as lower bounds and as underestimates. Since profiling was done on bulk unsorted PBMCs, naive and antigen-experienced compartments could not be conclusively compared. Compared with the aged group, the long-lived group had more naive CD4+ T cells, fewer expanded clones and increased TCR diversity, suggesting age selection.

The CDR1 and CDR2 encoded by the germline V gene are MGHDK and SYGVNS. There are 15 amino acids in the CDR3, from cysteine to phenylalanine inclusive. Of the read, only the CDR3 DNA is kept; its 45 bases are in frame from base 1. Here V drops 3 bases and J drops 4 bases, and the junction holds 5 bases not matched to any gene. In its sample, this clonotype was seen a few times. Its antigen has not been determined. Base qualities are missing; no much larger clone stands one base away. The method behind the library was 5' RACE. Data came from an Illumina HiSeq 2500. A second roughly 7 to 11 cycle PCR used a sample-barcoded 5' primer and a J-beta primer mix. A unique molecular identifier was introduced onto each TCR beta cDNA molecule by a template-switch 5' adaptor carrying 12 random nucleotides. Each sample yielded at least 3 million CDR3-containing paired-end reads. First-strand cDNA synthesis was performed from all RNA using the Mint cDNA synthesis kit, with priming by a TRBC-specific oligonucleotide. All cDNA was treated with uracil-DNA glycosylase and then went through a first 18-cycle PCR with the universal primers M1SS and BC2_uni_R. On the study's bioinformatics: Normalization of each sample was performed by random selection of 1 million high-quality reads, each carrying a distinct molecular identifier. Instead of being binned into consensus sequences, reads with shared molecular identifiers were discarded. MiTCR, run with a Q25 quality threshold and the strictest error-elimination algorithm, handled CDR3 identification, clonotype clustering and error correction. A nonparametric unseen species model with Euler transformation was used to estimate a lower bound on total TCR beta diversity. In TCRdb, the public reads were trimmed at Q25 with fastp and aligned with MiXCR, with productive beta chains retained. Here each entry gathers all rows of one CDR3 protein and keeps the most common genes and DNA. TCRdb's processing, not the study's, gives the V and J calls here. The sample records roughly 700,000 distinct CDR3 sequences, around 45% of which are singletons. Jointly, the top ten make up approximately 32% of the sample.

Donors were about 36 systemically healthy Caucasian individuals from Russia aged roughly 6 to 90 years. Each donor gave about 9.7 milliliters of peripheral blood, drawn into EDTA-treated Vacutainer tubes. PBMCs were isolated by Ficoll-Paque density-gradient centrifugation, with at least 6.5 million obtained per sample. Total RNA, at least 5 micrograms per sample, was extracted from PBMCs with Trizol reagent. For every donor, an aliquot of PBMCs went through flow cytometry to measure the percentages of naive CD45RAhigh/CD27high T cells. The receptor was isolated from a woman aged 55 to 70 in good health. The chain was built from TRBV25-1 and TRBJ1-2; TRBD1 lines up with 10 middle nucleotides. The sequencing input was blood. The CDR3 region reads CASSDGTGDIYGYTF. The sequenced DNA: TGTGCCAGCAGTGATGGGACAGGGGATATCTATGGCTACACCTTC.